The rows below give T cell receptor beta chains drawn from one sample of a study of OX40 agonist ivuxolimab in advanced cancers. The assay was immunoSEQ multiplex PCR, and TCRdb's table has in-frame clones only and misses some. This table has some 78,000 clones, around 91% appearing once. The specimen was CD4+ or CD8+ T cells sorted from blood, collected in a trial of the OX40 agonist ivuxolimab. Every receptor here comes from an adult with an advanced solid tumor such as melanoma, head and neck, liver or kidney cancer. Each CDR3 is given with its conserved first and last residue. Fields, in order: J gene, V gene, D gene, clone size, CDR3 protein, CDR3 DNA. A D gene is named only where the DNA matches it firmly. Size tells how often a clone was seen (once, few, many) or the class of an expanded clone, and some rows leave it out.

>TRBJ1-2|TRBV6-1|TRBD1|.
CASSEGWTGVYGYTF
TGTGCCAGCAGTGAAGGTTGGACAGGGGTCTATGGCTACACCTTC
>TRBJ1-2|TRBV15|.|.
CATSTSSYGYTF
TGTGCCACCAGCACCTCGAGCTATGGCTACACCTTC
>TRBJ2-5|TRBV4-2|TRBD2|few
CASSQGEAGGQETQYF
TGTGCCAGCAGCCAAGGTGAAGCGGGGGGGCAAGAGACCCAGTACTTC
>TRBJ2-2|TRBV7-6|TRBD2|.
CASSPVAGGYSGELFF
TGTGCCAGCAGCCCCGTAGCGGGGGGGTATTCCGGGGAGCTGTTTTTT
>TRBJ2-3|TRBV21-1|.|.
CASSNSGTSGREYTQYF
TGTGCCAGCAGCAACTCCGGGACTAGCGGGAGGGAATATACGCAGTATTTT
>TRBJ1-2|TRBV7-9|.|.
CASSLFPGLNYGYTF
TGTGCCAGCAGCTTATTTCCAGGCCTAAACTATGGCTACACCTTC
>TRBJ2-1|TRBV27|TRBD2|.
CASSLQRETTYNEQFF
TGTGCCAGCAGTCTTCAGCGGGAGACGACATACAATGAGCAGTTCTTC
>TRBJ1-2|TRBV11-2|.|.
CASSSVNYGYTF
TGTGCCAGCAGCTCAGTAAACTATGGCTACACCTTC
>TRBJ1-2|TRBV7-6|TRBD1|once
CASSHGTADTYGYTF
TGTGCCAGCAGTCATGGGACAGCTGACACCTATGGCTACACCTTC
>TRBJ2-1|TRBV5-1|.|once
CASSFRTGLRGSYNEQFF
TGCGCCAGCAGCTTTCGGACGGGCCTCCGGGGGTCCTACAATGAGCAGTTCTTC